This T cell receptor (beta chain) was documented in a study of T cell repertoires in cytomegalovirus infection. As for the study in general: Recently identified HLA-C-restricted CMV epitopes were used, and well-studied HLA-B-restricted CMV epitopes were used as well.

TCRdb re-analysed the reads in MiXCR, keeping a single row per CDR3 protein. The table shows around 140,000 distinct CDR3 sequences, with roughly 32% occurring only once. General study points: Summed frequency of shared TCR beta families picked out CMV carriers who also had the relevant HLA. Across the ex vivo response, the dominant clonotypes were HLA-C-restricted CMV-specific TCR beta clonotypes.

V was cut by 2 bases and J by 2 bases, with 10 bases left in between. The CDR3 runs 15 residues. This clonotype was seen a few times. What it binds is unknown. The sample in question was CD8+ T cells from cultured PBMCs, obtained from culture after CMV antigen stimulation. This rearrangement joins TRBV12-3 or TRBV12-4 to TRBJ1-3, with D unresolved. The receptor comes from a human donor in good health (CMV status not recorded). Some clones in this sample may be carry-over from other donors' samples. CDR3 DNA: TGTGCCAGCAGTTTATCCGTCCAGGCTGGAAACACCATATATTTT. It codes for CASSLSVQAGNTIYF.